This T cell receptor beta chain was sequenced during a study of blood T cell repertoires in COVID-19. Turning to the study itself: There were acute and convalescent COVID-19 samples, and they came from the United States, Italy and Spain. From T cells, B-cell-depleted T cells, or PBMCs came the material, which was cDNA or gDNA.

Authors' analysis steps: Amplification with reference gene primers provided the estimates of nucleated cell counts. Produced via immunoSEQ multiplex PCR; TCRdb's table is partial and in-frame only. The V and J calls and the clone size are those of that table, but D and trimming were determined from the DNA. The table includes approximately 25,000 clones, 90% to 95% detected once. The TCR was taken from a man aged 65-85 years with active COVID-19. Sequenced input: peripheral blood.

The CDR3 protein is CASSLAYGHTNEQFF. CDR3 nucleotides: TGTGCCAGCAGCTTAGCCTACGGACATACCAATGAGCAGTTCTTC. This chain links TRBV7-6 with TRBJ2-1; D might be TRBD1 (5 bases). V dropped 0 bases and J dropped 6 bases, with 12 bases sitting between them. This CDR3 region has 15 residues. Germline loops: CDR1 SGHVS, CDR2 FNYEAQ.